This T cell receptor (beta chain) was profiled in a study of molecular identifiers for immune sequencing clone quantification. At the level of the study: RNA, taken in replicates from approximately 20,000 or 100,000 naive CD8 cells, was split five ways, with four sequenced.

Study-wide findings and caveats: Clonotypes surpassing 20 RNA copies contained over 97% of effector molecules, versus under 1% in naive cells.

This clonotype was picked up a small number of times. No antigen is known for it. For bulk TCR libraries, previously described methods and listed TCR primers were used. TCRdb independently ran MiXCR on the PCR reads; one entry per CDR3 protein. The profile shows around 54,000 distinct CDR3 sequences, around 27% of them singletons. Isolation of naive CD8 T cells was achieved by sorting on a CD8+CD4-CCR7+CD45RA+ phenotype. Trimming cost V 0 bases and J 5 bases, with 10 bases left between them. This CDR3 comprises 15 residues. The V gene's germline CDR1 is SGHVS and CDR2 FQNEAQ. The material sequenced was naive CD8+ T cells from blood, with Jurkat cell RNA spiked in. Subset denoted: FACS-sorted CD8+CD4-CCR7+CD45RA+ naive T cells. The origin of this receptor is a human donor in good health. Some libraries in this study had Jurkat cell RNA spiked in. The chain recombines TRBV7-8 with TRBJ2-2; D uncertain. CDR3 sequence (DNA): TGTGCCAGCAGCTTAGCTGGGATGGGGACCGGGGAGCTGTTTTTT. It translates to CASSLAGMGTGELFF.